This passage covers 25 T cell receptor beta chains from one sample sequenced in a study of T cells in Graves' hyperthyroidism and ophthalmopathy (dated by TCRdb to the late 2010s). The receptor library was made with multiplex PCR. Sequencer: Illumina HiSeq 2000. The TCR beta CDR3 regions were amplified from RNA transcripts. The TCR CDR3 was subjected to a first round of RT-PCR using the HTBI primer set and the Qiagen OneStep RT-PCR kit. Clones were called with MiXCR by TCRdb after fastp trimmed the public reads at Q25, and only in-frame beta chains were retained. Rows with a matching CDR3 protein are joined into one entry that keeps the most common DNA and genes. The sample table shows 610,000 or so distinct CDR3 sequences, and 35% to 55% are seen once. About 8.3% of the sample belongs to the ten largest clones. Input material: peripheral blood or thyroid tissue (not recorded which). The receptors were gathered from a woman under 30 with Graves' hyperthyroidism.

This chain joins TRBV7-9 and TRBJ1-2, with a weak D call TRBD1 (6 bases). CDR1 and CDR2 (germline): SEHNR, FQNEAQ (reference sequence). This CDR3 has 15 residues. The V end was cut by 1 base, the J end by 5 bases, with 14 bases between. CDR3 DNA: TGTGCCAGCAGCTTAGACGGGGGCGCCCAGTATGGCTACACCTTC. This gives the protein CASSLDGGAQYGYTF. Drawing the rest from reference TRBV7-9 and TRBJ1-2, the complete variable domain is DTGVSQNPRHKITKRGQNVTFRCDPISEHNRLYWYRQTLGQGPEFLTYFQNEAQLEKSRLLSDRFSAERPKGSFSTLEIQRTEQGDSAMYLCASSLDGGAQYGYTFGSGTRLTVV.

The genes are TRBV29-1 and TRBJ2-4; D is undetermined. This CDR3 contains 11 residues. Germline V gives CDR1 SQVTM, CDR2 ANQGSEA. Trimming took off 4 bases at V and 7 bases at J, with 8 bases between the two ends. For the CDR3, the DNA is TGCAGCGTTGTTTCCCCTAACATTCAGTACTTC. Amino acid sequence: CSVVSPNIQYF.

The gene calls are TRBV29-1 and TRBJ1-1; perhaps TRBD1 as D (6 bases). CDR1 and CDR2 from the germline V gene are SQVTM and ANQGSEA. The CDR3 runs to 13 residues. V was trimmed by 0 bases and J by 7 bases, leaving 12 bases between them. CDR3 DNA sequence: TGCAGCGTTGAAGAGGGGGGGGGCTTTGAAGCTTTCTTT. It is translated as CSVEEGGGFEAFF.

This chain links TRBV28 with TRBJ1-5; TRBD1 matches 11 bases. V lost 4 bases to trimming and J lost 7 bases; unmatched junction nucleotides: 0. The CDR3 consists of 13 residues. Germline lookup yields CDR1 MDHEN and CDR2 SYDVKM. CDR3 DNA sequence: TGTGCCAGCAGTTGGACAGGGGGCCAGCCCCAGCATTTT. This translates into CASSWTGGQPQHF.

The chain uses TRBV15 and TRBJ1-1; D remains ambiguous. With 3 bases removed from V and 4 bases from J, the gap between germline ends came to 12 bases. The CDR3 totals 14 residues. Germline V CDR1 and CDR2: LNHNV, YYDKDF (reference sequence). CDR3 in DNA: TGTGCCACCAGCAGTGGGAGGGATATCACTGAAGCTTTCTTT. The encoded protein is CATSSGRDITEAFF.

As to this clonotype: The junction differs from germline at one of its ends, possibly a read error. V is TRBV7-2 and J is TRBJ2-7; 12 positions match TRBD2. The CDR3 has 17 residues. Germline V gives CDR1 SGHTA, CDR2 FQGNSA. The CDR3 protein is CASSLVGSSGRENEQHF. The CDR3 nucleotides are TGTGCCAGCAGCTTAGTTGGGTCTAGCGGGAGGGAGAACGAGCAGCACTTC.

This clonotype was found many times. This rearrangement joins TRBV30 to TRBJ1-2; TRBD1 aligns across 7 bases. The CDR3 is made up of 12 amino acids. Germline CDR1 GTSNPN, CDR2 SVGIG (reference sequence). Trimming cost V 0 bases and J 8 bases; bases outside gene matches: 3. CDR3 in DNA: TGTGCCTGGAGTGTACAGGGGAGAGGCTACACCTTC. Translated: CAWSVQGRGYTF.

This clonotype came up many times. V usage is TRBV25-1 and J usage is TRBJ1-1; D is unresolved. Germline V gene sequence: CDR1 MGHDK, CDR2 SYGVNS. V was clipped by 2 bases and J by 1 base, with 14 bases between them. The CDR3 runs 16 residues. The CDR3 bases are TGTGCCAGCAGTGAAGGTTCGCATCAGAGGAACACTGAAGCTTTCTTT. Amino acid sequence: CASSEGSHQRNTEAFF.

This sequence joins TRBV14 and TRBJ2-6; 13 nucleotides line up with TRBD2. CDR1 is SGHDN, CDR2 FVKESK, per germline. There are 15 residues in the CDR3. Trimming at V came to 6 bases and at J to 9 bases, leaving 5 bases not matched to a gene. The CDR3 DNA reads TGTGCCAGCAGTGCCGGACTAGCGGGAGTCAACGTCCTGACTTTC. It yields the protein CASSAGLAGVNVLTF.

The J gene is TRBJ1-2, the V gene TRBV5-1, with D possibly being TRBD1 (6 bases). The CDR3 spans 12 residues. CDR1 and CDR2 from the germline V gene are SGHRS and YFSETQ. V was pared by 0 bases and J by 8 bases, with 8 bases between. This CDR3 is CASSLDRAGYTF. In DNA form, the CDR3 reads TGCGCCAGCAGCTTGGACAGGGCCGGCTACACCTTC.

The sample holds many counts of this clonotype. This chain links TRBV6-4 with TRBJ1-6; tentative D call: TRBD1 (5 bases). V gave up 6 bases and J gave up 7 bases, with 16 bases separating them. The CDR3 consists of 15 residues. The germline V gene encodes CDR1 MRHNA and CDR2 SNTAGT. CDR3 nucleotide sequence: TGTGCCAGCAGAGCCCTACCGGGGCCGAATTCACCCCTCCACTTT. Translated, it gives CASRALPGPNSPLHF.

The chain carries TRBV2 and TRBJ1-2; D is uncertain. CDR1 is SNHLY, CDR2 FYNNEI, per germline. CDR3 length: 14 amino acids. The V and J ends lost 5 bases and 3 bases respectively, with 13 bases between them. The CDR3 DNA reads TGTGCCAGCAGTAGTCAGGCAGGCGACTATGGCTACACCTTC. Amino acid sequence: CASSSQAGDYGYTF.

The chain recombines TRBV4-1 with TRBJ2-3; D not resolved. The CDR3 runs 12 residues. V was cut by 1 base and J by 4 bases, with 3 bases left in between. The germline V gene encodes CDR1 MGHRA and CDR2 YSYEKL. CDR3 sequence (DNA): TGCGCCAGCAGCCAAGCAGCAGATACGCAGTATTTT. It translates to CASSQAADTQYF.

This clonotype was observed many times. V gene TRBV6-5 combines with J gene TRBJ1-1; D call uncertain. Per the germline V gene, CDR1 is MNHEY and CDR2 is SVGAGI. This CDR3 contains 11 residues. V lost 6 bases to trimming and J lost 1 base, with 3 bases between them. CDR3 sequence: CASRRNTEAFF. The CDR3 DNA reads TGTGCCAGCAGGCGGAACACTGAAGCTTTCTTT.

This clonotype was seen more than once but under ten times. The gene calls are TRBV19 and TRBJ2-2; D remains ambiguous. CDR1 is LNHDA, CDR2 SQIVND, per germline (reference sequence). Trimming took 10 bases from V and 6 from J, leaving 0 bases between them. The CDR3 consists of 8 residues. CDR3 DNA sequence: TGTGCCACCGGGGAGCTGTTTTTT. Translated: CATGELFF.

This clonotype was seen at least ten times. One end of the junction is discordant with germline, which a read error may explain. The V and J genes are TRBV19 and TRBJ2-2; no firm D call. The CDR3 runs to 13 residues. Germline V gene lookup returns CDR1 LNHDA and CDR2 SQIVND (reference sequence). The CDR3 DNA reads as TGTGCCAGTAGTATACAGAACCCCGGGGAGCTGTTTTTT. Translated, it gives CASSIQNPGELFF.

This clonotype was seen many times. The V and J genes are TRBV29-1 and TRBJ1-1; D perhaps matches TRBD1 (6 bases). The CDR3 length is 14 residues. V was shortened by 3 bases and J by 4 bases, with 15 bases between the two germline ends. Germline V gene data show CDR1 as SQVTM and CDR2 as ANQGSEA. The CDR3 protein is CSVESTGLGTEAFF. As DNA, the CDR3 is TGCAGCGTTGAGAGTACAGGGCTTGGCACTGAAGCTTTCTTT.

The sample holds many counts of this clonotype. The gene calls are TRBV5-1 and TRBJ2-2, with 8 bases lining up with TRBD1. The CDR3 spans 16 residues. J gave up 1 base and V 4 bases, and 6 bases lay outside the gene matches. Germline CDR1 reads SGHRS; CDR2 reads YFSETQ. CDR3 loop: CASSHRDRLNTGELFF. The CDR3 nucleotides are TGCGCCAGCAGCCACCGGGACAGGCTGAACACCGGGGAGCTGTTTTTT.

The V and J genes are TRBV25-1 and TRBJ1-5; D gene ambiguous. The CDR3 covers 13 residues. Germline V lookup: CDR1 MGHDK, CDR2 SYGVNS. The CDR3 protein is CARAGREYQPQHF. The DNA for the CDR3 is TGTGCTAGGGCGGGAAGAGAATATCAGCCCCAGCATTTT.

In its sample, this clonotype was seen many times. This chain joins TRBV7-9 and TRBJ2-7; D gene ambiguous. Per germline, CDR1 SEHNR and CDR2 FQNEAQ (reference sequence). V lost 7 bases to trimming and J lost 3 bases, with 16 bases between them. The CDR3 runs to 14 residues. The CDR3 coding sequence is TGTGCCAGCACCCCTAAAGACGACAACTACGAGCAGTACTTC. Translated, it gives CASTPKDDNYEQYF.

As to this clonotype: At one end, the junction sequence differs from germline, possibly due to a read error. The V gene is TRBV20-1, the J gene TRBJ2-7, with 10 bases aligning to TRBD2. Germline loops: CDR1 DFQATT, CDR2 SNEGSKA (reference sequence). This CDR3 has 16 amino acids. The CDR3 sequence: CSARDGASGRRGELYF. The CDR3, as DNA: TGCAGTGCTAGAGATGGAGCTAGCGGGAGACGAGGGGAGCTGTACTTC.

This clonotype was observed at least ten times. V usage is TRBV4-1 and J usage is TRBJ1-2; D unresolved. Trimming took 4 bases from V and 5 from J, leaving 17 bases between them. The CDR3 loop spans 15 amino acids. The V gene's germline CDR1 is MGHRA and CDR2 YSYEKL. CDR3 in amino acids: CASSPGGPNDYGYTF. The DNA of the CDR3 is TGCGCCAGCAGCCCGGGAGGACCGAACGATTATGGCTACACCTTC.

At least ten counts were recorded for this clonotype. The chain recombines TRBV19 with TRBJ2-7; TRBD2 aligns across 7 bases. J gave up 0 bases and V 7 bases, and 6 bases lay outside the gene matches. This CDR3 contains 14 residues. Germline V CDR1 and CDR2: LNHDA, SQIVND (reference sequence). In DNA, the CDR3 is TGTGCCAGTAAGCTGGGGACTAACTCCTACGAGCAGTACTTC. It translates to CASKLGTNSYEQYF. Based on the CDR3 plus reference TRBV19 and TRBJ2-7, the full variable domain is DGGITQSPKYLFRKEGQNVTLSCEQNLNHDAMYWYRQDPGQGLRLIYYSQIVNDFQKGDIAEGYSVSREKKESFPLTVTSAQKNPTAFYLCASKLGTNSYEQYFGPGTRLTVT.

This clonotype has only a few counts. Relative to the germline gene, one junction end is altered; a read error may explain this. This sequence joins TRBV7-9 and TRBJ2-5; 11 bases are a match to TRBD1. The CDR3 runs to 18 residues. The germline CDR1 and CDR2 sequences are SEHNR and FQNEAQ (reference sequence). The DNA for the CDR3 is TGTGCCAGCAGCTTAGCCGGGACAGGGGGACTATTGGGAGAGACCCGGTACTTC. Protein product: CASSLAGTGGLLGETRYF.

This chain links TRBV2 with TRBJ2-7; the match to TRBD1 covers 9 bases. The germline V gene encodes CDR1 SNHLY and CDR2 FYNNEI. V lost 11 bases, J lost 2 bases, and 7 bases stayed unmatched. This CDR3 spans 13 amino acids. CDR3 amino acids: CAGKDRGTYEQYF. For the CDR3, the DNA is TGTGCCGGCAAGGACAGGGGAACCTACGAGCAGTACTTC.